This TCR beta chain was profiled in a study of T cells in Graves' hyperthyroidism and ophthalmopathy. The CDR3 spans 17 residues. CDR1 and CDR2 (germline): SGHNT, YENEEA. Deletions cut 1 base from V and 6 bases from J, with 18 bases between. It was at first hyperthyroidism diagnosis, before any ophthalmopathy symptoms, that the blood sample was taken. This clonotype occurred many times. Authors of the study amplified TCR beta CDR3 regions from RNA transcripts. First-round RT-PCR of the TCR CDR3 relied on the HTBI primer set. TCRdb re-called the multiplex PCR reads through MiXCR, storing one row per CDR3 protein. The sample consists of around 25,000 distinct CDR3 sequences, about 49% of them appearing once.

The V and J genes are TRBV11-3 and TRBJ2-2; tentatively, D is TRBD2 (5 bases). Sample: blood. The origin of this receptor is a middle-aged woman with Graves' hyperthyroidism that later progressed to Graves' ophthalmopathy. The CDR3 nucleotides read TGTGCCAGCAGCTTAGGTGCTGCACGGGGTCCCGCCGGGGAGCTGTTTTTT. Translating it yields CASSLGAARGPAGELFF.